The 29 T cell receptor beta chains in this list originate from one sample, sequenced in a study of sequential checkpoint blockade in melanoma. Treatment denoted: randomized to nivolumab then ipilimumab (arm A) or the reverse (arm B). The protocol was immunoSEQ multiplex PCR, while the TCRdb copy is restricted to in-frame clones and leaves out a portion. The table includes about 4,900 clones, around 35% detected once. Sequences were derived from tumor tissue (inferred from file names), sampled from a patient given nivolumab and ipilimumab in sequence. Every receptor here comes from a human donor with melanoma.

The rearrangement uses TRBV5-1 and TRBJ1-1; 7 bases align to TRBD1. V lost 4 bases, J lost 1 base, and 4 bases stayed unmatched. CDR3 length: 14 residues. Germline loops: CDR1 SGHRS, CDR2 YFSETQ. The CDR3 nucleotides read TGCGCCAGCAGCACAGGGGAGGGGAACACTGAAGCTTTCTTT. Its translation is CASSTGEGNTEAFF.

The J gene is TRBJ2-7, the V gene TRBV7-6, with 9 bases lining up with TRBD1. CDR1 SGHVS and CDR2 FNYEAQ come from the germline V gene. J was trimmed by 3 bases and V by 5 bases; bases with no gene match: 8. The CDR3 covers 15 residues. The chain's CDR3 is CASSIGTGRNYEQYF. CDR3 coding DNA: TGTGCCAGCAGCATCGGGACAGGGAGAAACTACGAGCAGTACTTC.

This clone was recorded only once. V usage is TRBV5-1 and J usage is TRBJ1-1; D is possibly TRBD1 (6 bases). V lost 0 bases, J lost 7 bases, and 13 bases lay in between. CDR1 is SGHRS and CDR2 is YFSETQ in the germline V gene. The CDR3 is 14 amino acids. Written as DNA, the CDR3 is TGCGCCAGCAGCTTGGAAGGGGGGGCGTTTGAAGCTTTCTTT. This encodes CASSLEGGAFEAFF.

Judged by abundance, this clone is medium-sized. This chain joins TRBV18 and TRBJ1-2; D is perhaps TRBD1 (5 bases). The V end was cut by 2 bases, the J end by 0 bases, with 7 bases between. The CDR3 is 14 residues long. Per the germline V gene, CDR1 is KGHSH and CDR2 is LQKENI. The CDR3 region has the DNA TGTGCCAGCTCACCAGGGGCGTCTAACTATGGCTACACCTTC. It is translated as CASSPGASNYGYTF.

J is TRBJ2-3 and V is TRBV19; 9 nucleotides line up with TRBD2. V shed 0 bases and J 0 bases; nucleotides not matched to a gene: 10. Per germline, CDR1 LNHDA and CDR2 SQIVND (reference sequence). CDR3 length: 19 amino acids. The DNA of the CDR3 is TGTGCCAGTAGTATAGATCTATCGGCTAGCGGGATGAGCACAGATACGCAGTATTTT. Its protein product is CASSIDLSASGMSTDTQYF.

This rearrangement joins TRBV11-3 to TRBJ1-2; D gene ambiguous. CDR1 and CDR2 from the germline V gene are SGHNT and YENEEA. V dropped 2 bases and J dropped 7 bases, with 14 bases sitting between them. The CDR3 is 14 residues long. The CDR3 sequence is CASSLTEVSGGYTF. The CDR3 DNA follows: TGTGCCAGCAGCTTAACCGAGGTCTCTGGTGGCTACACCTTC. Looking up the rest from reference TRBV11-3 and TRBJ1-2 gives the full variable domain: EAGVVQSPRYKIIEKKQPVAFWCNPISGHNTLYWYLQNLGQGPELLIRYENEEAVDDSQLPKDRFSAERLKGVDSTLKIQPAELGDSAVYLCASSLTEVSGGYTFGSGTRLTVV.

This clone appeared a few times. The chain has TRBV7-8 and TRBJ2-1; 11 bases are shared with TRBD1. J was trimmed by 8 bases and V by 3 bases; bases with no gene match: 9. In germline, CDR1 is SGHVS, CDR2 FQNEAQ. The CDR3 runs 16 residues. The DNA for the CDR3 is TGTGCCAGCAGCTTCCTCGGGGGACAGGGGGTCGATGAGCAGTTCTTC. It translates to CASSFLGGQGVDEQFF.

V usage is TRBV5-1 and J usage is TRBJ1-4; TRBD1 matches 8 bases. CDR3 length: 15 amino acids. CDR1 and CDR2 from the germline V gene are SGHRS and YFSETQ. With 3 bases clipped from V and 7 bases from J, the junction kept 8 bases outside the gene matches. As DNA, the CDR3 is TGCGCCAGCAGCTCAAGGGGACAGGCTATTGAAAAACTGTTTTTT. As protein: CASSSRGQAIEKLFF.

The chain recombines TRBV28 with TRBJ1-2; 9 positions match TRBD1. V shed 3 bases and J 5 bases; nucleotides not matched to a gene: 7. The length of the CDR3 is 15 residues. The germline V gene encodes CDR1 MDHEN and CDR2 SYDVKM. The CDR3 loop is CASSLSLGQGYGYTF. The CDR3 DNA is TGTGCCAGCAGTTTGAGTTTAGGACAGGGGTATGGCTACACCTTC.

The chain has TRBV5-1 and TRBJ2-1; D gene ambiguous. The CDR3 length is 15 residues. Trimming cost V 2 bases and J 6 bases, with 15 bases left between them. The germline V gene encodes CDR1 SGHRS and CDR2 YFSETQ. CDR3 DNA: TGCGCCAGCAGCTTAACTACCGCACCTCGCAATGAGCAGTTCTTC. Translated: CASSLTTAPRNEQFF.

This clone has a handful of counts. This chain joins TRBV10-2 and TRBJ2-1; D is possibly TRBD2 (6 bases). Germline V CDR1 and CDR2: WSHSY, SAAADI. Trimming removed 3 bases from V and 4 bases from J, with 10 bases in between. This CDR3 is built from 14 residues. The CDR3 loop is CASSETSRYNEQFF. CDR3 coding DNA: TGCGCCAGCAGTGAAACTAGCAGATACAATGAGCAGTTCTTC.

This chain connects TRBV11-3 to TRBJ2-4; D ambiguous. The CDR3 runs to 14 residues. CDR1 is SGHNT and CDR2 is YENEEA in the germline V gene. Deletions cut 1 base from V and 8 bases from J, with 12 bases between. CDR3 DNA: TGTGCCAGCAGCTTAGGGTTTCGGCAGGACATTCAGTACTTC. Amino acids: CASSLGFRQDIQYF. The full variable domain, its missing parts supplied by reference TRBV11-3 and TRBJ2-4, is EAGVVQSPRYKIIEKKQPVAFWCNPISGHNTLYWYLQNLGQGPELLIRYENEEAVDDSQLPKDRFSAERLKGVDSTLKIQPAELGDSAVYLCASSLGFRQDIQYFGAGTRLSVL.

This sequence joins TRBV11-3 and TRBJ2-1; D remains ambiguous. V lost 5 bases to trimming and J lost 8 bases, with 19 bases between them. Germline-derived CDR1 and CDR2 are SGHNT and YENEEA. The CDR3 totals 15 residues. The CDR3 DNA reads as TGTGCCAGCAGCCCCGGTCGGTTGGGAAGCGATGAGCAGTTCTTC. The encoded protein is CASSPGRLGSDEQFF.

This clone has a handful of counts. The chain joins TRBV11-3 to TRBJ2-3, with unresolved D. The CDR3 loop spans 16 amino acids. The V and J ends lost 3 bases and 6 bases respectively, with 19 bases between them. Germline V gene data show CDR1 as SGHNT and CDR2 as YENEEA. CDR3 sequence reads: CASSLANLGALDTQYF. The CDR3 DNA sequence: TGTGCCAGCAGCTTGGCCAATCTCGGTGCCCTGGATACGCAGTATTTT.

In its sample, this clone ranks as medium-sized (0.01 to 0.1%). The chain carries TRBV15 and TRBJ2-5, with TRBD2 matching 9 bases. Per the germline V gene, CDR1 is LNHNV and CDR2 is YYDKDF (reference sequence). V lost 0 bases and J lost 4; bases outside the gene matches: 6. The CDR3 runs to 16 residues. The CDR3 region has the DNA TGTGCCACCAGCAGAGATCGGGCGGGAGGGCCAGAGACCCAGTACTTC. Encoded protein: CATSRDRAGGPETQYF.

The chain recombines TRBV28 with TRBJ1-1; 8 bases are a match to TRBD1. The CDR3 is 15 residues long. The germline CDR1 and CDR2 sequences are MDHEN and SYDVKM. Unmatched junction bases numbered 11, after V lost 5 bases and J lost 6 bases. In DNA form, the CDR3 reads TGTGCCAGCAGTACATTACAGGGGGGGAAAGCTGAAGCTTTCTTT. Its protein product is CASSTLQGGKAEAFF.

The chain combines TRBV4-1 with TRBJ1-5, with 10 bases aligning to TRBD1. The CDR3 loop spans 15 amino acids. V lost 4 bases to trimming and J lost 2 bases; unmatched junction nucleotides: 2. The germline gives CDR1 MGHRA, CDR2 YSYEKL. CDR3 in amino acids: CASSRGTGGNQPQHF. The CDR3 region has the DNA TGCGCCAGCAGCCGAGGGACAGGGGGCAATCAGCCCCAGCATTTT.

This clone was seen more than once but under ten times. CDR3 region: CASSLNSPYGYTF. CDR3 in DNA: TGTGCCAGCAGTTTGAACAGCCCCTATGGCTACACCTTC. The chain has TRBV28 and TRBJ1-2; D remains unclear. Germline V lookup: CDR1 MDHEN, CDR2 SYDVKM. The V gene lost 3 bases and the J gene lost 4 bases, with 9 bases spanning the gap. The CDR3 consists of 13 residues.

By share, this clone counts as medium-sized. The chain has TRBV28 and TRBJ2-3, with TRBD2 identical over 9 bases. Germline CDR1 is MDHEN and CDR2 is SYDVKM. The CDR3 is made up of 17 amino acids. With 5 bases clipped from V and 4 bases from J, the junction kept 13 bases outside the gene matches. CDR3 DNA: TGTGCCAGCAGTCCTCGGTTTAGCGGGAGTTTTTCAGATACGCAGTATTTT. This sequence encodes CASSPRFSGSFSDTQYF.

This clone turned up a few times. The chain couples TRBV9 to TRBJ2-1; 8 bases agree with TRBD2. The germline V gene encodes CDR1 SGDLS and CDR2 YYNGEE. Trimming took 2 bases from V and 8 from J; bases not matched to a gene: 9. The length of the CDR3 is 15 residues. CDR3 in DNA: TGTGCCAGCAGCGTTACATCCAGGACTAGCTATGAGCAGTTCTTC. Translating it yields CASSVTSRTSYEQFF.

This clone was counted only a few times. The V gene is TRBV11-3, the J gene TRBJ2-7; 12 positions match TRBD2. The V segment lost 4 bases and the J segment 3 bases; nucleotides outside the gene matches: 4. The CDR3 length is 15 residues. Germline-derived CDR1 and CDR2 are SGHNT and YENEEA. CDR3 in amino acids: CASSSPGLAGYEQYF. The CDR3 DNA reads TGTGCCAGCAGCTCGCCGGGACTAGCGGGCTACGAGCAGTACTTC.

The rearrangement links TRBV28 to TRBJ1-5; no definite D call. V shed 5 bases and J shed 0 bases, with 5 bases lying between them. This CDR3 has 13 amino acids. Germline V gene lookup returns CDR1 MDHEN and CDR2 SYDVKM. CDR3 in amino acids: CASSTDSNQPQHF. The CDR3 DNA is TGTGCCAGCAGTACAGATAGCAATCAGCCCCAGCATTTT.

This clone has only a few counts. The chain employs TRBV10-2 and TRBJ2-1; TRBD2 agrees at 11 bases. V lost 4 bases, J lost 9 bases, and 8 bases stayed unmatched. The V gene's germline CDR1 is WSHSY and CDR2 SAAADI. The CDR3 covers 15 residues. In DNA form, the CDR3 reads TGCGCCAGCAGTGGGGTCAGTAGCGGGAGGGGTGAGCAGTTCTTC. Protein sequence: CASSGVSSGRGEQFF.

This clone was seen more than once but under ten times. This sequence joins TRBV28 and TRBJ1-1; D is ambiguous. The V gene's germline CDR1 is MDHEN and CDR2 SYDVKM. The CDR3 loop spans 16 amino acids. Between the trimmed V and J ends, which lost 7 bases and 1 base, there was a span of 19 bases. The CDR3 reads CASKARGRGGNTEAFF. DNA of the CDR3: TGTGCCAGCAAGGCTCGTGGGCGGGGAGGGAACACTGAAGCTTTCTTT.

The rearrangement joins TRBV19 to TRBJ2-5; 9 bases fit TRBD1. J lost 4 bases, V lost 4 bases, and 4 bases had no gene match. Per germline, CDR1 LNHDA and CDR2 SQIVND (reference sequence). The CDR3 has 14 residues. CDR3 in amino acids: CASSTGTGLETQYF. The CDR3 region has the DNA TGTGCCAGTAGTACCGGGACAGGGCTAGAGACCCAGTACTTC.

This chain connects TRBV29-1 to TRBJ2-7; no clear D. The CDR3 contains 13 residues. The V end was cut by 0 bases, the J end by 0 bases, with 6 bases between. CDR1 and CDR2 from the germline V gene are SQVTM and ANQGSEA. CDR3 amino acids: CSVEDFSSYEQYF. In DNA, the CDR3 is TGCAGCGTTGAAGATTTCTCCTCCTACGAGCAGTACTTC.

The rearrangement joins TRBV28 to TRBJ2-7; no firm D call. The CDR3 sequence is 15 residues long. Trimming stripped 5 bases from V and 2 bases from J, with 16 bases between. Germline V lookup: CDR1 MDHEN, CDR2 SYDVKM. In DNA, the CDR3 is TGTGCCAGCAGTGATCATCGCGGATCCACCTACGAGCAGTACTTC. Translated: CASSDHRGSTYEQYF.

The V call is TRBV19, the J call TRBJ1-3; D gene unclear. The CDR3 runs 13 residues. The germline V gene encodes CDR1 LNHDA and CDR2 SQIVND (reference sequence). Trimming stripped 8 bases from V and 2 bases from J, with 10 bases between. The CDR3 here is CASGRGAGNTIYF. DNA for the CDR3: TGTGCCAGTGGGCGGGGAGCTGGAAACACCATATATTTT.

This clone is large (0.1 to 1%) by share. The chain links TRBV10-3 to TRBJ1-1; D is uncertain. V gave up 2 bases and J gave up 0 bases, with 10 bases separating them. The CDR3 is made up of 15 amino acids. Per germline, CDR1 ENHRY and CDR2 SYGVKD. CDR3 amino acids: CAISEGLAVNTEAFF. The DNA of the CDR3 is TGTGCCATCAGTGAGGGACTGGCCGTGAACACTGAAGCTTTCTTT.